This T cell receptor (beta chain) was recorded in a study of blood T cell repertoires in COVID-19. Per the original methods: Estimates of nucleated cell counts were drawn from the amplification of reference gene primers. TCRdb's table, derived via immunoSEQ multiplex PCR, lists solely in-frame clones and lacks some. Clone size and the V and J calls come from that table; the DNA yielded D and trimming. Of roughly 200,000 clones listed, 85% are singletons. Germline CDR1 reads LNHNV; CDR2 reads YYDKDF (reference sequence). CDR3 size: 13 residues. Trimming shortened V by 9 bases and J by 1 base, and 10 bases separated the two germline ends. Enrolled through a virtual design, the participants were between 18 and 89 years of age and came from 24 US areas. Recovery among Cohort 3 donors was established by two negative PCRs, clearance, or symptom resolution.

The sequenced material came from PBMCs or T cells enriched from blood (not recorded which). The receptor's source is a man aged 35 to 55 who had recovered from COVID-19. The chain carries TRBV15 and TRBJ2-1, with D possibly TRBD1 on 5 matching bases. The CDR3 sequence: CATRQGSYNEQFF. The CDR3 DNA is TGTGCCACAAGGCAGGGTTCCTACAATGAGCAGTTCTTC.